This TCR beta chain was obtained from a study of OX40 agonist ivuxolimab in advanced cancers. About the research overall: People who had prior anti-PD-1, anti-PD-L1 or anti-CTLA-4 therapy could take part, and approximately 44% had some.

The germline gives CDR1 SGHRS, CDR2 YFSETQ. CDR3 length equals 13 residues. The V end lost 4 bases, the J end lost 6 bases, and 13 bases lay between the germline ends. The assay was immunoSEQ multiplex PCR, and TCRdb's table has in-frame clones only and misses some. The sample lists 80,000 or so clones; about nine tenths were seen once. Autoimmune disease history or systemic immunosuppression barred patients. The timepoints at which blood was sampled were baseline, cycle 4 day 1, and cycle 7 day 1. The V call is TRBV5-1, the J call TRBJ1-2; no firm D call. Sequencing was performed on CD4+ or CD8+ T cells sorted from blood, taken in a trial of the OX40 agonist ivuxolimab. This TCR was recovered from an adult with an advanced solid tumor such as melanoma, head and neck, liver or kidney cancer. This CDR3 reads CASSGPPGDGYTF. The DNA of the CDR3 is TGCGCCAGCAGCGGACCTCCCGGGGATGGCTACACCTTC.